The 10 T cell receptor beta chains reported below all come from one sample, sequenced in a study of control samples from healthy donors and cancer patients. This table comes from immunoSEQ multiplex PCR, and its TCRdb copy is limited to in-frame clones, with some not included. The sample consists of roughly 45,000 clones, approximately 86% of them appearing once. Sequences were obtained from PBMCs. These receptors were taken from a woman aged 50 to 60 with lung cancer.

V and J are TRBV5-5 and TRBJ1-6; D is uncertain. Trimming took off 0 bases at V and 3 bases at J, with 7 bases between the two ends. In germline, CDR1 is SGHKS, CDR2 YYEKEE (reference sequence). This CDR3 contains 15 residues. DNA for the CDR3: TGTGCCAGCAGCTTGGCTTTGTACTATAATTCACCCCTCCACTTT. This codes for CASSLALYYNSPLHF.

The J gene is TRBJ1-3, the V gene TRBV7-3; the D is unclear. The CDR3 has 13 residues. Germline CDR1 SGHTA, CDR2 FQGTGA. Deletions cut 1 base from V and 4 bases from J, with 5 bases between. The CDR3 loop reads CASSLKPGNTIYF. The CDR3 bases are TGTGCCAGCAGCTTAAAGCCAGGAAACACCATATATTTT.

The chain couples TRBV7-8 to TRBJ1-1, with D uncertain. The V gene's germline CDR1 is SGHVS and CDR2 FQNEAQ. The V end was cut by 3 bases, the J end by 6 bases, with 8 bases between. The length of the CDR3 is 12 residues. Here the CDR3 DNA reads TGTGCCAGCAGCTTTCCAGAATCTGAAGCTTTCTTT. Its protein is CASSFPESEAFF.

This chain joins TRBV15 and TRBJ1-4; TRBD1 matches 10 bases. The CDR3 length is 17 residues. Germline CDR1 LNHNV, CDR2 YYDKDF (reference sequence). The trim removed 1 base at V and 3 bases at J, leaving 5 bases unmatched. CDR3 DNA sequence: TGTGCCACCAGCAGAGTGACAGGGGGCTCAGCTAATGAAAAACTGTTTTTT. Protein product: CATSRVTGGSANEKLFF.

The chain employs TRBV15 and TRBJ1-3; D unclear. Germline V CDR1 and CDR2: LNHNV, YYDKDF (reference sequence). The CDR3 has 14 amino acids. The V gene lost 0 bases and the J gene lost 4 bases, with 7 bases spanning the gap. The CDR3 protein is CATSRDLWGNTIYF. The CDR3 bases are TGTGCCACCAGCAGAGATCTTTGGGGAAACACCATATATTTT.

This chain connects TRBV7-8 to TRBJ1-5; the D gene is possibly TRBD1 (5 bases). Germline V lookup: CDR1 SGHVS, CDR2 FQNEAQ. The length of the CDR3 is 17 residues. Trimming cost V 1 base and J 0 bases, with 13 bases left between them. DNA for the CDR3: TGTGCCAGCAGCTTAGTTCAGGGAGAGTATAGCAATCAGCCCCAGCATTTT. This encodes CASSLVQGEYSNQPQHF.

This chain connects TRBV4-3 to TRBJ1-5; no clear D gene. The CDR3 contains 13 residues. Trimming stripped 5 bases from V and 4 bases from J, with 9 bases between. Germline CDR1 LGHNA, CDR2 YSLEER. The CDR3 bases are TGCGCCAGCAGCGCCAAGGAAAATCAGCCCCAGCATTTT. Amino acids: CASSAKENQPQHF.

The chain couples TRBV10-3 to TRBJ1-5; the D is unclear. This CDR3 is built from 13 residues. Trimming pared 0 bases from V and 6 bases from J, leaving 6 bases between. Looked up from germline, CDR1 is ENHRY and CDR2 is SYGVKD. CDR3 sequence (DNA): TGTGCCATCAGTGAGTCTATCACTCAGCCCCAGCATTTT. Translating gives CAISESITQPQHF.

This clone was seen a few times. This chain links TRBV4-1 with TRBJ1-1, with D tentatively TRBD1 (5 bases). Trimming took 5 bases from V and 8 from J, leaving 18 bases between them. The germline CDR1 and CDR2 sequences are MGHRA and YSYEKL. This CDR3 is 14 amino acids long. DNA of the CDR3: TGCGCCAGCAGCTCTCCCGGGACCCCGAAAGAAGCTTTCTTT. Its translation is CASSSPGTPKEAFF.

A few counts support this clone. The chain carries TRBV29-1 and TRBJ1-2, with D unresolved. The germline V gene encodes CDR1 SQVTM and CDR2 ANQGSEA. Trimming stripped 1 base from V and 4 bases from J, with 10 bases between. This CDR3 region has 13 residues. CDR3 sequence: CSVEVGRSYGYTF. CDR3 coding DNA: TGCAGCGTTGAAGTCGGACGGAGCTATGGCTACACCTTC.